This TCR beta chain was recorded in a study of OX40 agonist ivuxolimab in advanced cancers. Study-wide points: The expanded peripheral T cells' antigen specificity was not determined.

Regarding this clone: Its cognate antigen is unknown.

The CDR3 extends over 17 amino acids. Trimming at V came to 7 bases and at J to 1 base, leaving 11 bases not matched to a gene. CDR1 and CDR2 (germline): SGHRS, YFSETQ. Sequencing used immunoSEQ multiplex PCR; TCRdb keeps in-frame clones, though not all of them. The repertoire includes over 60,000 clones, 70% to 90% of them detected once, and roughly 4% sits in the top ten. The receptor was derived from an adult with an advanced solid tumor such as melanoma, head and neck, liver or kidney cancer. The chain carries TRBV5-1 and TRBJ1-5, with TRBD1 matching over 10 bases. Sequencing was performed on CD4+ or CD8+ T cells sorted from blood, taken in a trial of the OX40 agonist ivuxolimab. CDR3 region: CASRTGTGDLSNQPQHF. The CDR3 coding sequence is TGCGCCAGCCGGACCGGGACAGGGGACCTAAGCAATCAGCCCCAGCATTTT. The complete variable domain, with remaining parts taken from reference TRBV5-1 and TRBJ1-5, reads KAGVTQTPRYLIKTRGQQVTLSCSPISGHRSVSWYQQTPGQGLQFLFEYFSETQRNKGNFPGRFSGRQFSNSRSEMNVSTLELGDSALYLCASRTGTGDLSNQPQHFGDGTRLSIL.